This TCR beta chain is drawn from a study of shared clonotypes between healthy human individuals. The method was immunoSEQ multiplex PCR; TCRdb's version includes in-frame clones alone and lacks a portion of them. Here the sample spans some 2,400,000 clones, around 95% being singletons. None of the donors, who were healthy HIV-negative adults, had recently had acute infections or vaccinations. The sample was naive CD4+ T cells sorted from blood. Stated subset: CD45RA+ positively selected. This sequence was found in a man aged 18 to 35 in good health.

CDR3 in amino acids: CASKRVAGTGNEQFF. CDR3 nucleotides: TGTGCCAGCAAAAGAGTAGCGGGGACGGGGAATGAGCAGTTCTTC. The chain couples TRBV6-5 to TRBJ2-1, with 8 bases that match TRBD2. J lost 7 bases, V lost 7 bases, and 12 bases had no gene match. Germline-derived CDR1 and CDR2 are MNHEY and SVGAGI. The CDR3 spans 15 residues.